This TCR beta chain was found in a study of T cell responses to AZD1222 COVID-19 vaccine. For the study at large: Pooled together were second doses at about 4 or about 12 weeks. Broader study findings: The span of vaccine-associated CD4 TCRs extended across spike, with dominance at 160-218 and 743-854. There were repertoire samples only from the period after the peak T cell response.

Notes on this clone: No antigen is known for it.

TCRdb's copy holds only in-frame clones and misses some; the assay was immunoSEQ multiplex PCR. The table lists approximately 140,000 clones, 80% to 90% of them singletons. V lost 3 bases to trimming and J lost 4 bases; unmatched junction nucleotides: 7. There are 15 residues in the CDR3. The V gene's germline CDR1 is LGHNA and CDR2 YSLEER. J is TRBJ2-5 and V is TRBV4-3; 8 bases fit TRBD1. The sequence was obtained from an adult in good health. Sample: peripheral blood, taken on day 0 of AZD1222 vaccination. CDR3 DNA: TGCGCCAGCAGCCAGCGTTGGACAGGGCTAGAGACCCAGTACTTC. Its translation: CASSQRWTGLETQYF.